The TCR beta chain under discussion was sequenced for a study of neurological immune-mediated disorders. From the 5' RACE reads, TCRdb called clonotypes with MiXCR, one entry per CDR3 protein. Among around 76,000 distinct CDR3 sequences listed, about 9.4% were seen once. V shed 4 bases and J 3 bases; nucleotides not matched to a gene: 6. This CDR3 spans 16 amino acids. Germline CDR1 and CDR2: MDHEN and SYDVKM. This clonotype occurred a few times. Time point denoted: longitudinal time-point 1 (baseline). Maryland, USA blood bank volunteers served as healthy controls. Sequencing used PBMCs. The receptor comes from a man aged 25-45 years in good health. The chain is built from TRBV28 and TRBJ2-2; 9 bases match TRBD1. The CDR3 protein is CASSSSDRGDTGELFF. CDR3 nucleotide sequence: TGTGCCAGCAGTTCCTCAGACAGGGGGGACACCGGGGAGCTGTTTTTT.